The 5 T cell receptor beta chains below all came from one sample that was sequenced in a study of vaccination and CD4 T cells after COVID-19. These TCRs are of unknown antigen specificity. Treatment meaning: approximately 9-day PBMC culture with coronavirus spike peptide pools or control peptides (ViraFEST assay). An Oncomine TCR Beta short-read assay was used to sequence the DNA from cultured CD4+ T cells. TCRdb fed the PCR reads into MiXCR, producing one record per CDR3 protein. The sample has about 13,000 distinct CDR3 sequences, roughly 72% seen once. Sequencing used CD4+ T cells from blood, cultured in vitro, obtained after SARS-CoV-2 vaccination. The receptors stem from a human donor who received a COVID-19 vaccine.

This chain connects TRBV5-6 to TRBJ1-1; 8 bases map to TRBD1. The V gene's germline CDR1 is SGHDT and CDR2 YYEEEE. With V trimmed by 2 bases and J by 10 bases, 7 bases remained unmatched. The CDR3 extends over 13 amino acids. The CDR3 is CASSFTGGPVAFF. In nucleotides, the CDR3 is TGTGCCAGCAGCTTTACAGGGGGGCCAGTAGCTTTCTTT.

The chain joins TRBV2 to TRBJ1-5; D is perhaps TRBD1 (6 bases). Trimming cost V 3 bases and J 7 bases, with 13 bases left between them. Per the germline V gene, CDR1 is SNHLY and CDR2 is FYNNEI. The CDR3 has 14 amino acids. CDR3 sequence: CASSDTGNGQPQHF. The CDR3, as DNA: TGTGCCAGCAGTGACACAGGGAACGGACAGCCCCAGCATTTT.

By share, this clonotype ranks as large. This rearrangement joins TRBV11-3 to TRBJ1-1, with a possible D match to TRBD1 (5 bases). V dropped 1 base and J dropped 8 bases, with 20 bases sitting between them. CDR1 is SGHNT and CDR2 is YENEEA in the germline V gene. The CDR3 has 16 residues. DNA of the CDR3: TGTGCCAGCAGCTTAGGATGGGGAGGGGACGGACCAGAAGCTTTCTTT. Protein product: CASSLGWGGDGPEAFF.

This clonotype was detected once. The CDR3 bases are TGTGCCATCAGTGACGGATATAGCACAGATACGCAGTATTTT. Translating it yields CAISDGYSTDTQYF. The rearrangement links TRBV10-3 to TRBJ2-3; no definite D call. CDR1 and CDR2 from the germline V gene are ENHRY and SYGVKD. Trimming removed 3 bases from V and 0 bases from J, with 7 bases in between. The CDR3 contains 14 residues.

This CDR3 reads CASSTSREKLFF. The CDR3 DNA follows: TGTGCCAGCAGCACCTCGAGGGAAAAACTGTTTTTT. This chain joins TRBV7-2 and TRBJ1-4; D unclear. V was clipped by 5 bases and J by 8 bases, with 9 bases between them. Germline CDR1 reads SGHTA; CDR2 reads FQGNSA. This CDR3 is built from 12 residues.